The next 21 T cell receptor beta chains were all read from a single sample in a study of cytomegalovirus exposure and HLA in healthy donors. PCR employed 60 Vbeta and 13 Jbeta primers. Produced via immunoSEQ multiplex PCR; TCRdb's table is partial and in-frame only. The table has 95,000 to 110,000 clones, roughly 66% seen once. The sample comprised PBMCs. The receptors shown here come from a woman aged 45 to 65 in good health and CMV-seronegative.

The chain uses TRBV30 and TRBJ2-5; a possible D gene is TRBD2 (5 bases). The CDR3 sequence is 13 residues long. The ends were cut back, 1 base at V and 9 bases at J, with 15 bases in the middle. Per germline, CDR1 GTSNPN and CDR2 SVGIG (reference sequence). CDR3 nucleotides: TGTGCCTGGAGTGGGCTAGCCCGGCAGGCCCAGTACTTC. Protein product: CAWSGLARQAQYF.

V is TRBV18 and J is TRBJ1-1; no clear D. Trimming pared 1 base from V and 1 base from J, leaving 7 bases between. The CDR3 has 14 amino acids. In germline, CDR1 is KGHSH, CDR2 LQKENI. The CDR3 spells CASSPLSGNTEAFF. CDR3 DNA: TGTGCCAGCTCACCACTCTCGGGGAACACTGAAGCTTTCTTT.

J is TRBJ2-4 and V is TRBV4-2; possible D gene TRBD2, 6 bases. V lost 0 bases and J 11 bases, leaving 17 bases between the germline ends. CDR3 length equals 15 residues. Per the germline V gene, CDR1 is LGHNA and CDR2 is YNFKEQ. The CDR3 nucleotides read TGTGCCAGCAGCCAAGACCGGGACTCCATCGTTGTTCAGTACTTC. Encoded protein: CASSQDRDSIVVQYF.

The chain joins TRBV7-3 to TRBJ2-1, with TRBD2 identical over 14 bases. The CDR3 is made up of 14 amino acids. Germline CDR1 is SGHTA and CDR2 is FQGTGA. The V segment lost 4 bases and the J segment 12 bases; nucleotides outside the gene matches: 5. In DNA form, the CDR3 reads TGTGCCAGCAGCTCGGGACTAGCGGGAGATTGGCAGTTCTTC. It yields the protein CASSSGLAGDWQFF.

This clone has a single count. This chain links TRBV28 with TRBJ1-2; 9 positions match TRBD1. The CDR3 is made up of 15 amino acids. J lost 4 bases, V lost 4 bases, and 7 bases had no gene match. Germline loops: CDR1 MDHEN, CDR2 SYDVKM. CDR3 coding DNA: TGTGCCAGCAGTTGGAGCCGACAGGGGGTCTATGGCTACACCTTC. Its translation: CASSWSRQGVYGYTF.

The V gene is TRBV6-1, the J gene TRBJ2-5, with 9 positions matching TRBD1. The J call could be wrong; TRBJ2-7 is a better fit for the DNA end. The germline V gene has CDR1 MNHNS and CDR2 SASEGT. The CDR3 is 15 amino acids. CDR3: CASRKTDRGGYEQYF. Here the CDR3 DNA reads TGTGCCAGCAGAAAAACGGACAGGGGTGGGTACGAGCAGTACTTC.

V and J are TRBV6-6 and TRBJ1-5; 9 bases agree with TRBD1. The trim removed 6 bases at V and 2 bases at J, leaving 2 bases unmatched. The CDR3 covers 14 residues. The V gene's germline CDR1 is MNHNY and CDR2 SVGAGI (reference sequence). CDR3 nucleotide sequence: TGTGCCAGCAGGGGACAGGGCGGCAATCAGCCCCAGCATTTT. Amino acids: CASRGQGGNQPQHF.

This chain links TRBV6-1 with TRBJ1-6; D is unclear. Germline CDR1 MNHNS, CDR2 SASEGT. Trimming pared 7 bases from V and 6 bases from J, leaving 10 bases between. The CDR3 is 13 amino acids. The CDR3 nucleotides read TGTGCCAGCAACCAGCGCCTTAATTCACCCCTCCACTTT. Amino acids: CASNQRLNSPLHF.

As DNA, the CDR3 is TGCGCCAGCAGCCAAGGCGGGACTTTCACAGATACGCAGTATTTT. Amino acid sequence: CASSQGGTFTDTQYF. The rearrangement links TRBV4-1 to TRBJ2-3; D may be TRBD2 (6 bases). Trimming removed 1 base from V and 2 bases from J, with 10 bases in between. Germline CDR1 MGHRA, CDR2 YSYEKL. The CDR3 length is 15 residues.

This clone has a single count. In nucleotides, the CDR3 is TGTGCCAGCAGCTCCCTCTACGAGCAGTACTTC. Amino acid sequence: CASSSLYEQYF. The V gene is TRBV7-2, the J gene TRBJ2-7, with D uncertain. Trimming shortened V by 4 bases and J by 3 bases, and 4 bases separated the two germline ends. The CDR3 loop spans 11 amino acids. The germline gives CDR1 SGHTA, CDR2 FQGNSA.

In DNA, the CDR3 is TGCGCCAGCAGTGAGTCAGGGGTCGTGTCCCTCCACTTT. Translation: CASSESGVVSLHF. This chain joins TRBV10-2 and TRBJ1-6; D might be TRBD1 (5 bases). The CDR3 contains 13 residues. CDR1 WSHSY and CDR2 SAAADI come from the germline V gene. The V and J ends lost 0 bases and 14 bases respectively, with 11 bases between them.

The chain carries TRBV19 and TRBJ1-1; D gene uncertain. Germline V gene lookup returns CDR1 LNHDA and CDR2 SQIVND (reference sequence). The CDR3 loop spans 13 amino acids. Trimming cost V 9 bases and J 3 bases, with 14 bases left between them. In DNA, the CDR3 is TGTGCCAGCCTGGGCGCTTTACACACTGAAGCTTTCTTT. Translating gives CASLGALHTEAFF. Full variable domain (remainder filled in from reference TRBV19 and TRBJ1-1): DGGITQSPKYLFRKEGQNVTLSCEQNLNHDAMYWYRQDPGQGLRLIYYSQIVNDFQKGDIAEGYSVSREKKESFPLTVTSAQKNPTAFYLCASLGALHTEAFFGQGTRLTVV.

Here the CDR3 DNA reads TGCGCCAGCAGCTTGGGGGGTAGCGGGAGTTACGAGCAGTACTTC. Its protein product is CASSLGGSGSYEQYF. The J gene is TRBJ2-7, the V gene TRBV5-1; TRBD2 agrees at 9 bases. This CDR3 region has 15 residues. V lost 0 bases, J lost 4 bases, and 5 bases stayed unmatched. Germline CDR1 SGHRS, CDR2 YFSETQ.

J is TRBJ1-4 and V is TRBV19; 11 bases are shared with TRBD1. This CDR3 spans 14 amino acids. Germline V CDR1 and CDR2: LNHDA, SQIVND (reference sequence). With 3 bases clipped from V and 8 bases from J, the junction kept 2 bases outside the gene matches. CDR3 region: CASSMWTGGEKLFF. CDR3 nucleotide sequence: TGTGCCAGTAGTATGTGGACAGGGGGCGAAAAACTGTTTTTT.

The chain combines TRBV30 with TRBJ2-3; 13 bases are a match to TRBD2. The V and J ends lost 1 base and 3 bases, in that order; junction bases with no gene match: 4. The length of the CDR3 is 16 residues. CDR1 and CDR2 from the germline V gene are GTSNPN and SVGIG (reference sequence). The DNA for the CDR3 is TGTGCCTGGAGTGGACTAGCGGGGGGTGAAACAGATACGCAGTATTTT. This translates into CAWSGLAGGETDTQYF.

J is TRBJ2-3 and V is TRBV30, with 7 positions matching TRBD2. This CDR3 is built from 14 residues. The V gene end was trimmed by 4 bases and the J gene end by 2 bases; junction bases not matched to a gene: 6. Germline loops: CDR1 GTSNPN, CDR2 SVGIG (reference sequence). DNA for the CDR3: TGTGCCTGGAAGGGTGGGGGGGACACAGATACGCAGTATTTT. It codes for CAWKGGGDTDTQYF.

The J gene is TRBJ2-5, the V gene TRBV14; weak D call: TRBD2 (5 bases). This CDR3 comprises 15 residues. V lost 1 base, J lost 7 bases, and 16 bases lay in between. Germline loops: CDR1 SGHDN, CDR2 FVKESK. The CDR3, as DNA: TGTGCCAGCAGCCAAGTGGGAGCGCTGAAGTGGACCCAGTACTTC. Translating gives CASSQVGALKWTQYF.

This clone has just a few counts. This rearrangement joins TRBV18 to TRBJ2-7; D is ambiguous. Trimming shortened V by 3 bases and J by 3 bases, and 12 bases separated the two germline ends. CDR1 is KGHSH and CDR2 is LQKENI in the germline V gene. The CDR3 sequence is 14 residues long. CDR3 DNA: TGTGCCAGCTCACCGGTCAGTTTTGACTACGAGCAGTACTTC. Translation gives CASSPVSFDYEQYF.

The CDR3 DNA follows: TGTGCCAGCAAGCAGGGAAAAGAGACCCAGTACTTC. Protein sequence: CASKQGKETQYF. This sequence joins TRBV6-1 and TRBJ2-5; tentative D call: TRBD1 (5 bases). Trimming took off 7 bases at V and 3 bases at J, with 9 bases between the two ends. There are 12 residues in the CDR3. Germline CDR1 is MNHNS and CDR2 is SASEGT.

The chain couples TRBV5-8 to TRBJ2-3, with TRBD2 matching over 7 bases. Germline V gene sequence: CDR1 SGHTS, CDR2 YDEGEE. The CDR3 contains 19 residues. Trimming took 0 bases from V and 0 from J; bases not matched to a gene: 13. The CDR3 protein is CASSLGLAARLSSTDTQYF. The CDR3 coding sequence is TGTGCCAGCAGCTTGGGGCTAGCGGCCCGTTTGTCTAGCACAGATACGCAGTATTTT.

This clone occurred once. This chain joins TRBV7-8 and TRBJ2-4; 12 bases are a match to TRBD2. The V gene end was trimmed by 5 bases and the J gene end by 7 bases; junction bases not matched to a gene: 6. The CDR3 runs 15 residues. In germline, CDR1 is SGHVS, CDR2 FQNEAQ. CDR3 sequence: CASSLLAGGFNIQYF. CDR3 sequence (DNA): TGTGCCAGCAGCCTCCTAGCGGGAGGGTTCAACATTCAGTACTTC.